This T cell receptor beta chain was sequenced during a study of blood T cell repertoires in COVID-19. Whole-study context: Researchers got acute and convalescent COVID-19 samples from the United States, Italy and Spain. PBMCs, B-cell-depleted T cells, or T cells provided the cDNA or gDNA that made up the material.

The ends lost 0 bases at V and 2 bases at J; junction bases unmatched: 9. The CDR3 totals 17 residues. Looked up from germline, CDR1 is SGHTA and CDR2 is FQGNSA. Original methodology: The authors estimated nucleated cell counts from reference gene primer amplification. Libraries were prepared by immunoSEQ multiplex PCR; TCRdb keeps only in-frame clonotypes and omits some of them. The D gene and trimming were derived from the DNA, and the V and J assignments and clone size from that table. The profile covers 200,000 to 250,000 clones, with roughly 84% appearing a single time and about 3% taken by the ten largest.

The sequenced material came from peripheral blood. The chain joins TRBV7-2 to TRBJ2-7, with TRBD1 identical over 8 bases. This TCR was sampled from a man in his fifties who had recovered from COVID-19. CDR3 nucleotides: TGTGCCAGCAGCTTAGCAGCCCCCGGGACAGGAGCCTACGAGCAGTACTTC. Amino acid sequence: CASSLAAPGTGAYEQYF.